The entry below gives a single TCR beta chain sequence along with its context. The entry originates in a study of blood T cell repertoires in COVID-19. Study summary: Sources were T cells, B-cell-depleted T cells, or PBMCs; the material itself was cDNA or gDNA.

In the study's own analysis: How many nucleated cells were present was estimated from reference gene primer amplification. Libraries were prepared by immunoSEQ multiplex PCR; TCRdb keeps only in-frame clonotypes and omits some of them. Clonal size and the V and J genes are those of that table, whereas D and trimming came from the DNA. The profile shows roughly 200,000 clones, 80% to 90% of them singletons. The CDR3 contains 14 residues. V lost 0 bases and J lost 6; bases outside the gene matches: 5. Germline CDR1 GTSNPN, CDR2 SVGIG (reference sequence). The chain combines TRBV30 with TRBJ2-1; 7 bases fit TRBD2. The TCR comes from a human donor with active or convalescent COVID-19. The donor label of this sample is uncertain. The source material was peripheral blood. CDR3 protein: CAWSVTSSGNEQFF. CDR3 nucleotides: TGTGCCTGGAGTGTGACTAGCTCGGGCAATGAGCAGTTCTTC.